These 30 T cell receptor beta chains were sequenced from one sample in a study of tissue T cells after allogeneic stem cell transplantation. Method: immunoSEQ multiplex PCR; TCRdb's copy keeps in-frame clones and lacks some. The table includes about 17,000 clones, around 70% detected once. The sequenced sample was spleen. These receptors were obtained from a female BALB/c mouse in good health. The strain's MHC type: H2-d.

A remark on this clone: Gene labels here are mouse ones. Read data end 1 residue before the CDR3 end; the end is taken from the germline J gene. The chain joins TRBV20 to TRBJ2-4; TRBD2 agrees at 10 bases. Looked up from germline, CDR1 is GFQATS and CDR2 is STVNSAI. This CDR3 is 14 amino acids long. The junction had 3 bases not matched to a gene; V was cut back by 6 bases and J by 0 bases. The part of the CDR3 DNA that was read is TGTGGTGCCCGGACTGGGGGTAGTCAAAACACCTTGTAC. This translates into CGARTGGSQNTLY. The complete CDR3 sequence is CGARTGGSQNTLYF. The full variable domain, rest sourced from reference TRBV20 and TRBJ2-4, is GALVYQYPRRTICKSGTSMRMECQAVGFQATSVAWYRQSPQKTFELIALSTVNSAIKYEQNFTQEKFPISHPNLSFSSMTVLNAYLEDRGLYLCGARTGGSQNTLYFGAGTRLSVL.

Worth noting for this clone: Any gene name here is a mouse gene name. This chain's CDR3 is CASSRHGGAGAETLYF. The DNA read from the CDR3 is TGTGCCAGCAGCCGCCACGGGGGGGCGGGGGCAGAAACGCTGTAT. The chain recombines TRBV24 with TRBJ2-3; the match to TRBD2 covers 8 bases. The sequenced fragment ends 1 residue before the CDR3 boundary, so the rest is inferred from the germline J gene. The CDR3 spans 16 residues. The germline gives CDR1 KGHTA, CDR2 FRNEEI. V trimming: 6 bases; J trimming: 3 bases; junction bases outside the gene matches: 11.

With respect to this clone: Genes and germline are mouse. The read is 1 residue too short to cover the CDR3 end, so that end is filled in from the germline J gene. The rearrangement joins TRBV22 to TRBJ1-6; the DNA was not compared with TRBD1, the D call given in the table. TRBV22 is annotated as a pseudogene. TRBJ1-6 is an ORF for which the function is uncertain. The CDR3 runs 14 residues. CDR3 loop: CASSCRQINSPLYF. CDR3 bases read: TGTGCCAGCAGTTGTCGACAGATTAATTCGCCCCTCTAC.

This clone appeared a few times. Genes and germline come from the mouse. From the germline J gene comes the end of the CDR3, since the read stops 1 residue before it. The rearrangement uses TRBV2 and TRBJ1-5; the D is unclear. Germline V CDR1 and CDR2: LGHNA, YSYQKL. CDR3 length: 14 residues. V lost 0 bases and J 1 base, leaving 4 bases between the germline ends. CDR3 bases read: TGTGCCAGCAGCCAAGACCAGAACAACCAGGCTCCGCTT. Encoded protein: CASSQDQNNQAPL. The full-length CDR3 reads as CASSQDQNNQAPLF.

Details on this clone: The gene names given are mouse names. Sequencing ends 1 residue short of the CDR3 end; the germline J gene provides the rest. The chain carries TRBV13-1 and TRBJ1-1; 7 nucleotides line up with TRBD1. The V gene end was trimmed by 0 bases and the J gene end by 6 bases; junction bases not matched to a gene: 2. This CDR3 region has 13 residues. From germline, CDR1 is NSHNY and CDR2 SYGAGN. Incomplete CDR3 DNA: TGTGCCAGCAGTGATGCAGGGGGATCAGAAGTCTTC. Its translation is CASSDAGGSEVF. From start to end, the CDR3 is CASSDAGGSEVFF.

This clone appeared a few times. Mouse names are used for the genes. The read terminates 1 residue before the CDR3 end, so the remaining end is supplied by the germline J gene. The V gene is TRBV13-2, the J gene TRBJ1-5, with D possibly matching TRBD1 (6 bases). Per the germline V gene, CDR1 is NNHNN and CDR2 is SYGAGS (reference sequence). Trimming left V 3 bases short and J 0 bases short, with 10 bases between. CDR3 length equals 15 residues. CDR3 DNA (partial): TGTGCCAGCGGTGCTCGGACAGATAACAACCAGGCTCCGCTT. This encodes CASGARTDNNQAPL. The whole CDR3 reads CASGARTDNNQAPLF.

This clone was observed a few times. Gene names and germline refer to mouse. The read falls 1 residue short of the CDR3 end, and the missing part is taken from the germline J gene. The chain has TRBV4 and TRBJ2-2, with D possibly matching TRBD1 (6 bases). Germline-derived CDR1 and CDR2 are LGHDT and YNNKQL (reference sequence). This CDR3 is built from 17 residues. V was clipped by 4 bases and J by 0 bases, with 15 bases between them. CDR3 loop: CASSSLGRGANTGQLYF. Incomplete CDR3 DNA: TGTGCCAGCAGCTCCCTTGGCAGGGGCGCAAACACCGGGCAGCTCTAC. The full variable domain, rest sourced from reference TRBV4 and TRBJ2-2, is ETAVFQTPNYHVTQVGNEVSFNCKQTLGHDTMYWYKQDSKKLLKIMFSYNNKQLIVNETVPRRFSPQSSDKAHLNLRIKSVEPEDSAVYLCASSSLGRGANTGQLYFGEGSKLTVL.

This clone has more than one count but fewer than ten. Mouse gene names and germline throughout. The read falls 1 residue short of the CDR3 end, and the missing part is taken from the germline J gene. The gene calls are TRBV5 and TRBJ2-1; possible D gene TRBD1, 6 bases. The length of the CDR3 is 13 residues. CDR1 LGHNA and CDR2 YNLKQL come from the germline V gene (reference sequence). V shed 7 bases and J shed 1 base, with 8 bases lying between them. CDR3 bases read: TGTGCCAGCACCGGGACAAACTATGCTGAGCAGTTC. The encoded protein is CASTGTNYAEQF. The full CDR3 protein is CASTGTNYAEQFF.

A remark on this clone: Genes and germline are mouse. The CDR3 end lies 1 residue beyond the end of the read and is filled in from the germline J gene. The V gene is TRBV5, the J gene TRBJ2-1; D is perhaps TRBD2 (6 bases). The CDR3 runs 15 residues. CDR1 and CDR2 (germline): LGHNA, YNLKQL (reference sequence). V lost 0 bases and J 1 base, leaving 7 bases between the germline ends. Partial CDR3 DNA: TGTGCCAGCAGCCAAGAGCTGGGGAACTATGCTGAGCAGTTC. It translates to CASSQELGNYAEQF. The CDR3 as a whole reads CASSQELGNYAEQFF.

With respect to this clone: Mouse names are used for the genes. The read is 1 residue too short to cover the CDR3 end, so that end is filled in from the germline J gene. The chain couples TRBV19 to TRBJ2-5; a weak D match, TRBD2 (7 bases). The CDR3 covers 15 residues. Germline V gene lookup returns CDR1 FNHDT and CDR2 SITEND (reference sequence). V was shortened by 2 bases and J by 0 bases, with 10 bases between the two germline ends. Here the CDR3 reads CASSIGGLNQDTQYF. CDR3 DNA (partial): TGTGCCAGCAGTATTGGGGGGCTTAACCAAGACACCCAGTAC.

Note on this clone: Mouse gene names apply. The sequence runs out 1 residue before the end of the CDR3; the remainder is reconstructed from the germline J gene. The V call is TRBV19, the J call TRBJ2-1, with D hard to call. V lost 2 bases and J lost 1, with 4 bases in between. Germline lookup yields CDR1 FNHDT and CDR2 SITEND (reference sequence). The CDR3 length is 13 residues. This chain's CDR3 is CASSMDNYAEQFF. The sequenced CDR3 bases are TGTGCCAGCAGTATGGACAACTATGCTGAGCAGTTC.

As regards this clone: Gene names are mouse gene names. The missing CDR3 end, 1 residue past where the read stops, is filled in from the germline J gene. This chain connects TRBV2 to TRBJ1-4; 7 bases are a match to TRBD1. Germline-derived CDR1 and CDR2 are LGHNA and YSYQKL. CDR3 size: 16 residues. V trimming: 2 bases; J trimming: 4 bases; junction bases outside the gene matches: 7. The sequenced CDR3 bases are TGTGCCAGCAGCCAACAGGGGCAGGGGGTCAACGAAAGATTATTT. Its translation: CASSQQGQGVNERLF. The full CDR3 reads CASSQQGQGVNERLFF. Combining the CDR3 with reference TRBV2 and TRBJ1-4 gives the whole variable domain DPKIIQKPKYLVAVTGSEKILICEQYLGHNAMYWYRQSAKKPLEFMFSYSYQKLMDNQTASSRFQPQSSKKNHLDLQITALKPDDSATYFCASSQQGQGVNERLFFGHGTKLSVL.

This clone has just a few counts. Mouse names are used for the genes. Partial CDR3 DNA: TGTGCCAGCGGGGCAGGGGGCTATGAACAGTAC. It translates to CASGAGGYEQY. The whole CDR3 protein reads CASGAGGYEQYF. V gene TRBV13-2 combines with J gene TRBJ2-7; 7 bases are a match to TRBD1. The read halts 1 residue ahead of the CDR3 end, with the missing end drawn from the germline J gene. Trimming cost V 5 bases and J 3 bases; bases outside gene matches: 2. Germline V gene sequence: CDR1 NNHNN, CDR2 SYGAGS (reference sequence). There are 12 residues in the CDR3.

This clone was detected a few times. Gene names and germline refer to mouse. The read halts 1 residue ahead of the CDR3 end, with the missing end drawn from the germline J gene. The J gene is TRBJ2-7, the V gene TRBV31; tentative D call: TRBD1 (7 bases). The CDR3 totals 13 residues. The germline V and J ends were trimmed by 2 bases and 3 bases, with 11 bases remaining between them. In germline, CDR1 is GKSSPN, CDR2 SITVG. The CDR3 bases that were read are TGTGCCTGGAGTGAGGGGGCCCTCTATGAACAGTAC. Translated, it gives CAWSEGALYEQY. The entire CDR3 protein is CAWSEGALYEQYF.

About this clone itself: All gene names here are mouse names. The CDR3 goes on 1 residue after the read ends, and that part is filled in from the germline J gene. The chain combines TRBV29 with TRBJ1-2; D might be TRBD1 (6 bases). The CDR3 contains 15 residues. V was shortened by 4 bases and J by 2 bases, with 14 bases between the two germline ends. Per the germline V gene, CDR1 is MSHET and CDR2 is SYDVDS. The DNA read from the CDR3 is TGTGCTAGCAGTTCTCCCGGGACAAAGAACTCCGACTACACC. Its protein product is CASSSPGTKNSDYT. The full CDR3 is CASSSPGTKNSDYTF.

In the case of this clone: Any gene name here is a mouse gene name. From the germline J gene comes the end of the CDR3, since the read stops 1 residue before it. J is TRBJ1-2 and V is TRBV20; D gene unclear. The CDR3 contains 12 residues. Germline CDR1 is GFQATS and CDR2 is STVNSAI. The V and J ends lost 1 base and 1 base respectively, with 4 bases between them. Partial CDR3 DNA: TGTGGTGCTAGGGTCCAAAACTCCGACTACACC. Translated, it gives CGARVQNSDYT. From start to end, the CDR3 is CGARVQNSDYTF.

Regarding this clone: Genes here carry mouse names. With the read ending 1 residue before the CDR3 end, the germline J gene is used to fill in that end. This chain joins TRBV13-1 and TRBJ1-3; 10 nucleotides match TRBD1. Germline values: CDR1 NSHNY, CDR2 SYGAGN. This CDR3 contains 16 residues. V trimming: 3 bases; J trimming: 2 bases; junction bases outside the gene matches: 5. CDR3 DNA (partial): TGTGCCAGCAGTGGCCGGGACAGGGGAGCTGGAAATACGCTCTAT. Protein: CASSGRDRGAGNTLY. In full, the CDR3 reads CASSGRDRGAGNTLYF.

This clone was picked up one time. The genes are named according to mouse. The read halts 1 residue ahead of the CDR3 end, with the missing end drawn from the germline J gene. V gene TRBV19 combines with J gene TRBJ1-1; the D is unclear. The CDR3 is 13 residues long. Looked up from germline, CDR1 is FNHDT and CDR2 is SITEND (reference sequence). Trimming removed 0 bases at V and 1 base at J, with 4 bases between. Here the CDR3 reads CASSIEGNTEVFF. The sequenced part of the CDR3 DNA is TGTGCCAGCAGTATAGAGGGAAACACAGAAGTCTTC.

To note about this clone: Each gene name is a mouse one. The read terminates 1 residue ahead of where the CDR3 ends, so the germline J gene completes it. V is TRBV19 and J is TRBJ2-2; 7 bases are shared with TRBD1. This CDR3 is built from 15 residues. CDR1 and CDR2 (germline): FNHDT, SITEND (reference sequence). Germline trimming cut 4 bases from V and 0 bases from J; bases unmatched to any gene: 3. CDR3 sequence: CASSWDSSNTGQLYF. The sequenced part of the CDR3 DNA is TGTGCCAGCAGTTGGGACAGCTCAAACACCGGGCAGCTCTAC.

About this clone: The listed genes are named as in mouse. Read data end 1 residue before the CDR3 end; the end is taken from the germline J gene. The chain links TRBV2 to TRBJ2-2; D is ambiguous. Germline V CDR1 and CDR2: LGHNA, YSYQKL. The CDR3 has 11 residues. Trimming stripped 2 bases from V and 5 bases from J, with 0 bases between. CDR3 in amino acids: CASSQTGQLYF. The CDR3 bases that were read are TGTGCCAGCAGCCAAACCGGGCAGCTCTAC.

As to this clone: The genes and germline here are from mouse. Within the sample, other DNA sequences also encode this same CDR3. Here the CDR3 reads CASRQTSAETLYF. CDR3 DNA, as far as it was read: TGTGCCAGCAGACAGACTAGTGCAGAAACGCTGTAT. The chain links TRBV13-1 to TRBJ2-3; D gene ambiguous. The read comes to an end 1 residue before the CDR3 does, leaving the germline J gene to fill in the end. Germline CDR1 and CDR2: NSHNY and SYGAGN. The CDR3 has 13 residues. V was trimmed by 5 bases and J by 0 bases, leaving 7 bases between them.

As for this clone: Gene and germline names: mouse. The CDR3 extends 1 residue past the end of the read, so its final part is completed from the germline J gene. The chain links TRBV13-2 to TRBJ1-4; D may be TRBD1 (5 bases). Germline lookup yields CDR1 NNHNN and CDR2 SYGAGS (reference sequence). Trimming shortened V by 4 bases and J by 7 bases, and 8 bases separated the two germline ends. This CDR3 region has 12 residues. The CDR3 DNA, read in part, is TGTGCCAGCGGTCCAGGGAGCGAAAGATTATTT. Amino acids: CASGPGSERLF. The whole CDR3 sequence is CASGPGSERLFF.

This clone has only a few counts. Genes and germline come from the mouse. The CDR3 extends 1 residue past the end of the read, so its final part is completed from the germline J gene. The chain carries TRBV4 and TRBJ2-7; 12 nucleotides line up with TRBD2. After removal of 4 bases from V and 6 bases from J, the junction contained 4 bases not matched to a gene. The CDR3 extends over 14 amino acids. Germline CDR1 and CDR2: LGHDT and YNNKQL (reference sequence). The CDR3 sequence: CASSSGTGGFEQYF. The sequenced part of the CDR3 DNA is TGTGCCAGCAGCTCCGGGACTGGGGGGTTTGAACAGTAC.

A note on this clone: Here the gene names and germline are mouse. Sequencing ends 1 residue short of the CDR3 end; the germline J gene provides the rest. The chain recombines TRBV13-1 with TRBJ2-7; D is perhaps TRBD1 or TRBD2 (5 bases each). The CDR3 is 12 residues long. Trimming removed 2 bases at V and 5 bases at J, with 8 bases between. The germline gives CDR1 NSHNY, CDR2 SYGAGN. This chain's CDR3 is CASSDRDHEQYF. The part of the CDR3 DNA that was read is TGTGCCAGCAGTGACCGGGACCATGAACAGTAC.

About this clone: All gene names here are mouse names. The read ends 1 residue before the CDR3 terminus; that terminus is restored from the germline J gene. The chain employs TRBV3 and TRBJ1-2; TRBD1 matches 8 bases. V gave up 6 bases and J gave up 3 bases; unmatched junction bases: 3. Germline V CDR1 and CDR2: SNHLY, FYNGKV (reference sequence). The CDR3 consists of 13 residues. CDR3 DNA, as far as it was read: TGTGCCAGCAGGCCGGGACAGGACTCCGACTACACC. Its protein product is CASRPGQDSDYT. The whole CDR3 protein is CASRPGQDSDYTF.

Points on this clone: The genes and germline here are from mouse. The read terminates 1 residue ahead of where the CDR3 ends, so the germline J gene completes it. J is TRBJ2-7 and V is TRBV19; TRBD2 agrees at 7 bases. The CDR3 sequence is 11 residues long. Germline V lookup: CDR1 FNHDT, CDR2 SITEND (reference sequence). With V trimmed by 7 bases and J by 4 bases, 2 bases remained unmatched. CDR3 DNA (partial): TGTGCCAGCCTCTGGGGGTATGAACAGTAC. Translated: CASLWGYEQY. The entire CDR3 reads CASLWGYEQYF.

For this clone: Here the gene names and germline are mouse. The read halts 1 residue ahead of the CDR3 end, with the missing end drawn from the germline J gene. The chain carries TRBV19 and TRBJ2-5, with 9 bases that match TRBD1. V gave up 1 base and J gave up 5 bases; unmatched junction bases: 2. Germline-derived CDR1 and CDR2 are FNHDT and SITEND (reference sequence). CDR3 length equals 14 residues. The part of the CDR3 DNA that was read is TGTGCCAGCAGTATACCGGGACAGGGAGACACCCAGTAC. Translated, it gives CASSIPGQGDTQY. The full CDR3 reads CASSIPGQGDTQYF.

In regard to this clone: The germline and genes are mouse ones. The sequenced fragment ends 1 residue before the CDR3 boundary, so the rest is inferred from the germline J gene. The chain couples TRBV13-1 to TRBJ2-3; D tentatively fits TRBD1 or TRBD2 (6 bases each). V shed 3 bases and J shed 1 base, with 15 bases lying between them. The CDR3 has 16 residues. The V gene's germline CDR1 is NSHNY and CDR2 SYGAGN. The covered CDR3 bases are TGTGCCAGCAGTGTCCCATGGGGGCCGGGTGCAGAAACGCTGTAT. This gives the protein CASSVPWGPGAETLY. The full CDR3 sequence reads CASSVPWGPGAETLYF.

This clone was counted only a few times. Mouse germline and gene names are used. The sequenced fragment ends 1 residue before the CDR3 boundary, so the rest is inferred from the germline J gene. The J gene is TRBJ2-7, the V gene TRBV31; a possible D gene is TRBD1 (6 bases). Germline lookup yields CDR1 GKSSPN and CDR2 SITVG. V lost 4 bases, J lost 0 bases, and 13 bases lay in between. This CDR3 contains 14 residues. CDR3 DNA (partial): TGTGCCTGGACCCTCGACAGGAGCTCCTATGAACAGTAC. Protein: CAWTLDRSSYEQY. The complete CDR3 sequence is CAWTLDRSSYEQYF.

Concerning this clone: Gene and germline names: mouse. The CDR3 extends 1 residue past the end of the read, so its final part is completed from the germline J gene. The V call is TRBV5, the J call TRBJ1-2; D unclear. Germline V gene data show CDR1 as LGHNA and CDR2 as YNLKQL (reference sequence). CDR3 length: 14 amino acids. V dropped 0 bases and J dropped 1 base, with 6 bases sitting between them. CDR3 DNA, as far as it was read: TGTGCCAGCAGCCAAGATAGGCAAAACTCCGACTACACC. Its protein product is CASSQDRQNSDYT. The complete CDR3 reads CASSQDRQNSDYTF.